These T cell receptor beta chains were read from a single sample in a study of blood T cell repertoires in COVID-19. Using immunoSEQ multiplex PCR, the repertoire was profiled, and TCRdb retains in-frame clones only, with some absent. The sample holds 320,000 or so clones, about 89% seen once. The source material was PBMCs or T cells enriched from blood (not recorded which). These receptor sequences come from a man in his sixties who had recovered from COVID-19. Both conserved end residues are part of each CDR3. The D gene is left open where the match is weak.

J,V,D,CDR3,DNA
TRBJ1-2,TRBV19,TRBD1,CASSRLGQRYGYTF,TGTGCCAGTAGTAGGTTGGGACAGCGATATGGCTACACCTTC
TRBJ2-7,TRBV9,NA,CASSPRLDWFHEQYF,TGTGCCAGCAGCCCCCGACTAGATTGGTTTCACGAGCAGTACTTC
TRBJ1-1,TRBV29-1,NA,CSALQGDTEAFF,TGCAGCGCTCTACAGGGAGACACTGAAGCTTTCTTT
TRBJ2-2,TRBV4-1,NA,CASSHGGGAKGTGELFF,TGCGCCAGCAGCCATGGGGGGGGCGCGAAGGGTACCGGGGAGCTGTTTTTT
TRBJ2-1,TRBV4-1,TRBD2,CASSRVAGSSYNEQFF,TGCGCCAGCAGCCGAGTAGCGGGAAGCTCCTACAATGAGCAGTTCTTC
TRBJ1-2,TRBV7-9,NA,CASSLIGTLSDTF,TGTGCCAGCAGCTTAATTGGGACACTCAGCGACACCTTC
TRBJ1-2,TRBV5-6,TRBD1,CASSFLTGRGLYGYTF,TGTGCCAGCAGCTTCCTGACAGGGCGAGGGCTCTATGGCTACACCTTC
TRBJ1-6,TRBV2,NA,CASSRQASSYNSPLHF,TGTGCCAGCAGTCGACAGGCGAGCTCCTATAATTCACCCCTCCACTTT
TRBJ2-3,TRBV24-1,NA,CATSDPPSGSTDTQYF,TGTGCCACCAGTGATCCCCCTTCGGGGAGCACAGATACGCAGTATTTT
TRBJ1-1,TRBV7-9,TRBD1,CASSPGRQGAENTEAFF,TGTGCCAGCAGCCCCGGCCGACAGGGGGCAGAGAACACTGAAGCTTTCTTT
TRBJ2-1,TRBV2,TRBD1,CASSARTGGVYNEQFF,TGTGCCAGCAGCGCTAGGACAGGGGGGGTGTACAATGAGCAGTTCTTC
TRBJ2-3,TRBV7-9,TRBD1,CASSLGQGADTQYF,TGTGCCAGCAGCTTGGGACAGGGGGCAGATACGCAGTATTTT
TRBJ2-7,TRBV28,TRBD2,CASRTGTSSPRQYF,TGTGCCAGCAGGACCGGGACTAGCTCCCCAAGGCAGTACTTC
TRBJ2-3,TRBV6-4,TRBD1,CASSDSGQGADTQYF,TGTGCCAGCAGTGACTCGGGACAGGGGGCAGATACGCAGTATTTT
TRBJ2-5,TRBV4-2,NA,CASSQDRVETQYF,TGTGCCAGCAGCCAAGATAGAGTGGAGACCCAGTACTTC
TRBJ2-3,TRBV7-3,TRBD1,CASSLIGTGRTDTQYF,TGTGCCAGCAGCTTAATAGGGACAGGTCGCACAGATACGCAGTATTTT
TRBJ2-1,TRBV7-9,NA,CASSFSINEQFF,TGTGCCAGCAGCTTTTCAATCAATGAGCAGTTCTTC
TRBJ1-1,TRBV11-3,NA,CASSLQKGTEAFF,TGTGCCAGCAGCTTACAGAAGGGGACTGAAGCTTTCTTT
TRBJ2-7,TRBV7-3,NA,CASSLMGGVRYEQYF,TGTGCCAGCAGCTTAATGGGGGGAGTACGCTACGAGCAGTACTTC
TRBJ2-7,TRBV10-1,TRBD1,CASSEKRTGASYEQYF,TGCGCCAGCAGTGAGAAAAGGACAGGGGCGTCCTACGAGCAGTACTTC
TRBJ2-5,TRBV7-3,NA,CASSFRGGETQYF,TGTGCCAGCAGCTTCAGGGGCGGAGAGACCCAGTACTTC
TRBJ2-3,TRBV7-9,NA,CASSNRLGDTQYF,TGTGCCAGCAGCAACCGACTAGGAGATACGCAGTATTTT
TRBJ1-1,TRBV5-1,NA,CASSTNTGTEAFF,TGCGCCAGCAGCACAAACACGGGCACTGAAGCTTTCTTT
TRBJ2-5,TRBV18,NA,CASSPLRGGEETQYF,TGTGCCAGCTCACCACTCAGAGGAGGGGAAGAGACCCAGTACTTC
TRBJ2-7,TRBV6-2/TRBV6-3,NA,CASSSVRGKKSYEQYF,TGTGCCAGCAGCTCCGTTCGCGGGAAGAAATCCTACGAGCAGTACTTC
TRBJ1-2,TRBV23-1,NA,CASSQRAGERAYGYTF,TGCGCCAGCAGTCAAAGAGCGGGGGAACGGGCTTATGGCTACACCTTC
TRBJ1-5,TRBV5-1,TRBD1,CASSLAGTGGLYSNQPQHF,TGCGCCAGCAGCTTGGCCGGGACAGGGGGCTTATATAGCAATCAGCCCCAGCATTTT
TRBJ1-2,TRBV9,NA,CASSVDPQVPYGYTF,TGTGCCAGCAGCGTAGATCCCCAGGTCCCCTATGGCTACACCTTC
TRBJ1-2,TRBV6-2/TRBV6-3,NA,CASSTFPGGYTF,TGTGCCAGCAGTACCTTCCCGGGGGGCTACACCTTC